Presented here are 13 T cell receptor beta chains from one specimen sequenced in a study of shared clonotypes between healthy human individuals. TCRdb's copy holds only in-frame clones and misses some; the assay was immunoSEQ multiplex PCR. The sample holds millions of clones, 85% to 95% seen once. The material sequenced was naive CD4+ T cells from PBMCs. Subset specified: CD45RA+ positively selected. The receptor source for this set is a man aged 18 to 30 in good health. Some clones in this sample may be carry-over from other donors' samples.

The chain links TRBV9 to TRBJ2-1; TRBD2 agrees at 7 bases. In germline, CDR1 is SGDLS, CDR2 YYNGEE. The trim removed 4 bases at V and 5 bases at J, leaving 9 bases unmatched. The CDR3 consists of 15 residues. The CDR3: CASSIPPAGDNEQFF. CDR3 coding DNA: TGTGCCAGCAGCATACCCCCGGCGGGAGACAATGAGCAGTTCTTC. Combining the CDR3 with reference TRBV9 and TRBJ2-1 gives the whole variable domain DSGVTQTPKHLITATGQRVTLRCSPRSGDLSVYWYQQSLDQGLQFLIQYYNGEERAKGNILERFSAQQFPDLHSELNLSSLELGDSALYFCASSIPPAGDNEQFFGPGTRLTVL.

V is TRBV28 and J is TRBJ1-1, with D hard to call. The germline gives CDR1 MDHEN, CDR2 SYDVKM. This CDR3 has 14 residues. The ends were cut back, 3 bases at V and 0 bases at J, with 8 bases in the middle. CDR3 loop: CASSFRPLNTEAFF. Written as DNA, the CDR3 is TGTGCCAGCAGTTTTAGGCCCCTGAACACTGAAGCTTTCTTT.

Points on this clone: This specimen includes other DNA sequences encoding the same CDR3. The rearrangement joins TRBV7-2 to TRBJ2-1; D is unclear. V gave up 4 bases and J gave up 4 bases, with 8 bases separating them. Germline assignment: CDR1 SGHTA and CDR2 FQGNSA. This CDR3 region has 13 residues. As DNA, the CDR3 is TGTGCCAGCAGCTCCGGACGGTACAATGAGCAGTTCTTC. Translated, it gives CASSSGRYNEQFF.

The gene calls are TRBV7-3 and TRBJ2-7; the D gene is possibly TRBD2 (5 bases). The CDR3 has 16 amino acids. Germline-derived CDR1 and CDR2 are SGHTA and FQGTGA. The V end lost 2 bases, the J end lost 6 bases, and 20 bases lay between the germline ends. CDR3 amino acids: CASSLFGPGSPGEQYF. The CDR3 DNA sequence: TGTGCCAGCAGCTTATTTGGACCGGGGTCACCGGGCGAGCAGTACTTC.

This clone was observed a single time. The genes are TRBV18 and TRBJ2-1; TRBD1 agrees at 7 bases. J gave up 7 bases and V 4 bases, and 16 bases lay outside the gene matches. The CDR3 is 17 residues long. Germline-derived CDR1 and CDR2 are KGHSH and LQKENI. The CDR3 nucleotides are TGTGCCAGCTCACGGTTTTTAGAAGGGGGCGTGGGGAATGAGCAGTTCTTC. This encodes CASSRFLEGGVGNEQFF.

This chain joins TRBV28 and TRBJ1-1; tentative D call: TRBD1 (6 bases). V shed 5 bases and J shed 5 bases, with 18 bases lying between them. CDR1 is MDHEN, CDR2 SYDVKM, per germline. This CDR3 has 15 amino acids. CDR3 loop: CASSGTGRGGTEAFF. CDR3 sequence (DNA): TGTGCCAGCAGTGGAACAGGGAGGGGTGGTACTGAAGCTTTCTTT.

The J gene is TRBJ2-7, the V gene TRBV5-1; TRBD1 agrees at 8 bases. This CDR3 contains 15 residues. V shed 4 bases and J 0 bases; nucleotides not matched to a gene: 6. Germline CDR1 SGHRS, CDR2 YFSETQ. The CDR3 sequence is CASSPKTGGSYEQYF. CDR3 DNA: TGCGCCAGCAGCCCCAAAACAGGGGGCTCCTACGAGCAGTACTTC.

CDR3 loop: CASSYRGDSYNEQFF. Written as DNA, the CDR3 is TGTGCCAGCAGCTACCGGGGGGACTCCTACAATGAGCAGTTCTTC. The chain has TRBV11-2 and TRBJ2-1; 7 bases are a match to TRBD2. The length of the CDR3 is 15 residues. Germline CDR1 SGHAT, CDR2 FQNNGV. With 4 bases clipped from V and 0 bases from J, the junction kept 3 bases outside the gene matches.

The rearrangement links TRBV9 to TRBJ1-4, with no clear D. CDR1 and CDR2 (germline): SGDLS, YYNGEE. The V end was cut by 2 bases, the J end by 10 bases, with 12 bases between. The CDR3 length is 13 residues. CDR3 coding DNA: TGTGCCAGCAGCGTGCAGCCGGTTGGAAAACTGTTTTTT. It encodes CASSVQPVGKLFF.

The rearrangement links TRBV5-1 to TRBJ1-2, with D maybe TRBD1 (5 bases). The CDR3 contains 15 residues. The V gene's germline CDR1 is SGHRS and CDR2 YFSETQ. V was pared by 4 bases and J by 2 bases, with 15 bases between. The CDR3 DNA reads as TGCGCCAGCAGCCCGATGACAGTACTAAACTATGGCTACACCTTC. Translating gives CASSPMTVLNYGYTF.

This chain uses TRBV5-1 with TRBJ1-4; maybe TRBD1 (5 bases). This CDR3 has 14 amino acids. Trimming stripped 5 bases from V and 3 bases from J, with 11 bases between. Germline lookup yields CDR1 SGHRS and CDR2 YFSETQ. The CDR3 region is CASRYGGANEKLFF. In nucleotides, the CDR3 is TGCGCCAGCAGATATGGAGGGGCTAATGAAAAACTGTTTTTT.

The chain is built from TRBV7-2 and TRBJ2-7; 13 bases align to TRBD2. V was pared by 5 bases and J by 0 bases, with 7 bases of the junction left unmatched. Germline loops: CDR1 SGHTA, CDR2 FQGNSA. The CDR3 runs 17 residues. Here the CDR3 DNA reads TGTGCCAGCAGCGTCGGGACTAGCGGGGCTTACTCCTACGAGCAGTACTTC. Encoded protein: CASSVGTSGAYSYEQYF.

The count of this clone is one. This sequence joins TRBV28 and TRBJ2-3, with a tentative D call TRBD2 (6 bases). CDR3 length equals 14 residues. Germline lookup yields CDR1 MDHEN and CDR2 SYDVKM. V was trimmed by 9 bases and J by 4 bases, leaving 17 bases between them. The CDR3 is CASSVPGEPDTQYF. CDR3 DNA sequence: TGTGCCAGTTCGGTCCCGGGAGAGCCAGATACGCAGTATTTT.